The rows below give T cell receptor beta chains drawn from one sample of a study of shared clonotypes between healthy human individuals. This table comes from immunoSEQ multiplex PCR, and its TCRdb copy is limited to in-frame clones, with some not included. Of around 2.5 million clones listed, 90% to 95% are singletons. Sequences were obtained from naive CD4+ T cells from PBMCs. These receptors were collected from a man aged 18 to 30 in good health. Some clones in this sample may be carry-over from other donors' samples. Both conserved end residues are part of each CDR3. The order of the fields is CDR3 DNA, CDR3 protein, D gene, V gene, J gene, clone size. A D gene is named only where the DNA matches it firmly. Some rows have no size entry. The others give once, few or many, or a class for an expanded clone.

TGTGCCAGCAGCCAGGCTAACCGAGGGGGCTTGACTTTC	CASSQANRGGLTF	TRBD1	TRBV14	TRBJ2-6	-
TGTGCCAGCAGTTTAAGCAGGGGACACCAAGAGACCCAGTACTTC	CASSLSRGHQETQYF	-	TRBV27	TRBJ2-5	-
TGTGCCAGCAGCAAAGTAAAGGCAGGGGGCGACGGGTCCCCCCCCTCCCCTATGTTGGAGCAGTTCTTC	CASSKVKAGGDGSPPSPMLEQFF	-	TRBV21-1	TRBJ2-1	-
TGTGCCAGCAGCCTCCGGAACTCGGGGGGCGCAGATACGCAGTATTTT	CASSLRNSGGADTQYF	-	TRBV9	TRBJ2-3	-
TGCAGCGTTGGGACCGTGGCTAGCACAGATACGCAGTATTTT	CSVGTVASTDTQYF	-	TRBV29-1	TRBJ2-3	-
TGCGCCAGCAGCTTGGGGGGCCGGGATCAGCCCCAGCATTTT	CASSLGGRDQPQHF	-	TRBV5-1	TRBJ1-5	-
TGCGCCAGCAGCTTGGCCTATGGGGGGCTAGCTCAGCCCCAGCATTTT	CASSLAYGGLAQPQHF	-	TRBV5-1	TRBJ1-5	-
TGTGCTAGTGGTTTTTTGGAAGGACCCCCCGGGGAGCTGTTTTTT	CASGFLEGPPGELFF	-	TRBV12-5	TRBJ2-2	-
TGCGCCAGCAGCTGGGGGGGAGGCATCCTTATCCAAGAGACCCAGTACTTC	CASSWGGGILIQETQYF	TRBD2	TRBV5-1	TRBJ2-5	-
TGTGCCAGCAGTTTAAGTACAGGGCTTGGCTACACCTTC	CASSLSTGLGYTF	-	TRBV28	TRBJ1-2	-
TGCGCCAGCAGCTCCGGGACAGCCCTCTCCTATGGCTACACCTTC	CASSSGTALSYGYTF	TRBD1	TRBV5-1	TRBJ1-2	-
TGCGCCAGCAGCCAAGACGGTTCCTCTGGAAACACCATATATTTT	CASSQDGSSGNTIYF	-	TRBV4-3	TRBJ1-3	few
TGTGCCAGCAGTTCATACATGACTCTTGGGCATGGCTACACCTTC	CASSSYMTLGHGYTF	-	TRBV28	TRBJ1-2	-
TGTGCCAGCACCCTGAGCAGAAGGGGAAACACCATATATTTT	CASTLSRRGNTIYF	-	TRBV28	TRBJ1-3	-
TGTGCCAGCAGTCTAATAGGGACAGGGGGTGAAAAACTGTTTTTT	CASSLIGTGGEKLFF	TRBD1	TRBV28	TRBJ1-4	-
TGTGCCAGCTCACCACCAGGACAGGGGGTTAAGCTCGAAAAACTGTTTTTT	CASSPPGQGVKLEKLFF	TRBD1	TRBV18	TRBJ1-4	-
TGTGCCAGCAGTTTTGTAATCCCCAGTCGCGGGGGAGGGAACTACGAGCAGTACTTC	CASSFVIPSRGGGNYEQYF	TRBD2	TRBV28	TRBJ2-7	-